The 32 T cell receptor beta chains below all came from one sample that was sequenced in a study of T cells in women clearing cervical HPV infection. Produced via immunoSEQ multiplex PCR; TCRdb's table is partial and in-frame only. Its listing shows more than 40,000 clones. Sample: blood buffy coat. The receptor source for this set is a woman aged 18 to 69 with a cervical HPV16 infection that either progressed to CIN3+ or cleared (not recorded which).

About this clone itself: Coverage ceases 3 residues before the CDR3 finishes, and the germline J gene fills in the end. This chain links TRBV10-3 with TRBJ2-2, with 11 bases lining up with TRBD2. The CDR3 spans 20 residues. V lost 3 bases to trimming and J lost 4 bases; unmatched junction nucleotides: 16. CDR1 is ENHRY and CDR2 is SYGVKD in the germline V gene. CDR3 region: CAISDRLASGGRSGTGELFF. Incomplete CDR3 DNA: TGTGCCATCAGTGACAGATTGGCTAGCGGGGGGCGTTCGGGCACCGGGGAG.

CDR3 DNA (partial): TGCGCCAGCAGCTTGGTAGGGGGCCATAATTCACCC. The encoded protein is CASSLVGGHNSP. The complete CDR3 sequence is CASSLVGGHNSPLHF. The gene calls are TRBV5-1 and TRBJ1-6; 7 positions match TRBD1. The missing CDR3 end, 3 residues past where the read stops, is filled in from the germline J gene. CDR3 length: 15 residues. Germline V CDR1 and CDR2: SGHRS, YFSETQ. V gave up 0 bases and J gave up 5 bases; unmatched junction bases: 2.

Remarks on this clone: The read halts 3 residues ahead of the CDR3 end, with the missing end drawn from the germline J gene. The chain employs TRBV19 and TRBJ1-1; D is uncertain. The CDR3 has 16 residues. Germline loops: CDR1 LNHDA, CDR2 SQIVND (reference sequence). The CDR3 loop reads CASSGTGGRAKNIAFF. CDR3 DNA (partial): TGTGCCAGTAGTGGAACGGGCGGGCGGGCCAAAAACATT. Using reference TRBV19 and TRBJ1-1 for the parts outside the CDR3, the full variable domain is DGGITQSPKYLFRKEGQNVTLSCEQNLNHDAMYWYRQDPGQGLRLIYYSQIVNDFQKGDIAEGYSVSREKKESFPLTVTSAQKNPTAFYLCASSGTGGRAKNIAFFGQGTRLTVV.

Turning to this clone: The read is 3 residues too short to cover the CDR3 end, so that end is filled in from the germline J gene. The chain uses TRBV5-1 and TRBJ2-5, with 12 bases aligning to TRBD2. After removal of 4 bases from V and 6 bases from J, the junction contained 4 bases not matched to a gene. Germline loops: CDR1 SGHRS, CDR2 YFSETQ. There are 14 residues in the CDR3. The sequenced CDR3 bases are TGCGCCAGCAGCACCGGGACTAGCGGGCAGACC. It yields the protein CASSTGTSGQT. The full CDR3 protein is CASSTGTSGQTQYF.

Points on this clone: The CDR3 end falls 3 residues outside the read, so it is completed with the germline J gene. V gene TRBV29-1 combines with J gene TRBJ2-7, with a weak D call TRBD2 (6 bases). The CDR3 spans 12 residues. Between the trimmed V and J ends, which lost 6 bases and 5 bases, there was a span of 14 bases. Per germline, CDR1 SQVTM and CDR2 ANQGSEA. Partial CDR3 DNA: TGCAGCGTCTTGGAGGGTACCCACGAG. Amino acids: CSVLEGTHE. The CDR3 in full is CSVLEGTHEQYF.

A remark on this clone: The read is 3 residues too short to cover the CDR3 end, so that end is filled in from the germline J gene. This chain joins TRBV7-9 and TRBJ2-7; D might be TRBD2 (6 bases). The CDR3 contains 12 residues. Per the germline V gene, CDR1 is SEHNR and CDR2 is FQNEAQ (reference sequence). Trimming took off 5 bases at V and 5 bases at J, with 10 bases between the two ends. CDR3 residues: CASSVGGNEQYF. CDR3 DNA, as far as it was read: TGTGCCAGCAGCGTGGGGGGAAACGAG.

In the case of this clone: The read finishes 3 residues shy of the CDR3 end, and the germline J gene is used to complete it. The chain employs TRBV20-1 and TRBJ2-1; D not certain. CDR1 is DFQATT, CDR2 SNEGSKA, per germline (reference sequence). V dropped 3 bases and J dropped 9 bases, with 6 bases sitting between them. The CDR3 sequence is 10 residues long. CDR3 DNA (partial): TGCAGTGCTAGCCTAGTTGAG. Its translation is CSASLVE. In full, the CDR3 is CSASLVEQFF.

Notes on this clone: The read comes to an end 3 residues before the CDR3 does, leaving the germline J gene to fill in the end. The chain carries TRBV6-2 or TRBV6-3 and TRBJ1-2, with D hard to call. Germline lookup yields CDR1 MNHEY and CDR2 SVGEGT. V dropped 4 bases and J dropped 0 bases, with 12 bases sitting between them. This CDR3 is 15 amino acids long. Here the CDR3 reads CASSFGSLANYGYTF. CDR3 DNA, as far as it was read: TGTGCCAGCAGTTTCGGTAGCTTAGCTAACTATGGC.

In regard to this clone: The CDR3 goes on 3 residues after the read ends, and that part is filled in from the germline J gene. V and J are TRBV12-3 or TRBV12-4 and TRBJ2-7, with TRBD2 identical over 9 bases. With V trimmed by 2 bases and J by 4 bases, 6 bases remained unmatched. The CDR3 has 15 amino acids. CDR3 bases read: TGTGCCAGCAGTTTAAAGCGGGGGGCCCAATACGAG. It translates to CASSLKRGAQYE. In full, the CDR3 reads CASSLKRGAQYEQYF.

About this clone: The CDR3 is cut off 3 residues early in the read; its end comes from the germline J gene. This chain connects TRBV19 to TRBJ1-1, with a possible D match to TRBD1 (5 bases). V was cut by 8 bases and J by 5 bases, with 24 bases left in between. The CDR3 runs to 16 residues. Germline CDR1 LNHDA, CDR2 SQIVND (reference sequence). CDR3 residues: CASRPSGAKRETEAFF. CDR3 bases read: TGTGCCAGTCGACCCAGCGGGGCTAAGAGGGAGACTGAA. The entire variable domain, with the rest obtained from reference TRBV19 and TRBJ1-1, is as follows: DGGITQSPKYLFRKEGQNVTLSCEQNLNHDAMYWYRQDPGQGLRLIYYSQIVNDFQKGDIAEGYSVSREKKESFPLTVTSAQKNPTAFYLCASRPSGAKRETEAFFGQGTRLTVV.

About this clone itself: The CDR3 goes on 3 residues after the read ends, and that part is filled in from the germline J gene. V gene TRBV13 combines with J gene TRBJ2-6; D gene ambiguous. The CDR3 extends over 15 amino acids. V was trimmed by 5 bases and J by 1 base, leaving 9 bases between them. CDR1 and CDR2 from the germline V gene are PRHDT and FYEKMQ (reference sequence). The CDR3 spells CASSVSRSGANVLTF. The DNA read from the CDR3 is TGTGCCAGCAGCGTCTCGCGGTCTGGGGCCAACGTC.

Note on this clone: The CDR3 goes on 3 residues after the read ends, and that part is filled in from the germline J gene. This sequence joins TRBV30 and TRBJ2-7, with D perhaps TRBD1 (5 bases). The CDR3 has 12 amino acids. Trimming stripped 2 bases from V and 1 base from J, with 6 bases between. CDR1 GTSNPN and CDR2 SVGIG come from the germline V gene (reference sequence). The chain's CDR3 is CAWSKGSYEQYF. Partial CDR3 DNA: TGTGCCTGGAGTAAGGGGTCCTACGAG. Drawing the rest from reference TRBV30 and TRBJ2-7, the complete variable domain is SQTIHQWPATLVQPVGSPLSLECTVEGTSNPNLYWYRQAAGRGLQLLFYSVGIGQISSEVPQNLSASRPQDRQFILSSKKLLLSDSGFYLCAWSKGSYEQYFGPGTRLTVT.

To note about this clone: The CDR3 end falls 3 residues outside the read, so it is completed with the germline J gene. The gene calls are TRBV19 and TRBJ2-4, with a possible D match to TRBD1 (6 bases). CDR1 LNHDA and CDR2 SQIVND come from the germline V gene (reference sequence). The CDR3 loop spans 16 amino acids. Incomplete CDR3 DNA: TGTGCCAGTAGTATGAGCGACAGGTTTCTTAACTATGGT. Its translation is CASSMSDRFLNYG. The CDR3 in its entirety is CASSMSDRFLNYGQYF.

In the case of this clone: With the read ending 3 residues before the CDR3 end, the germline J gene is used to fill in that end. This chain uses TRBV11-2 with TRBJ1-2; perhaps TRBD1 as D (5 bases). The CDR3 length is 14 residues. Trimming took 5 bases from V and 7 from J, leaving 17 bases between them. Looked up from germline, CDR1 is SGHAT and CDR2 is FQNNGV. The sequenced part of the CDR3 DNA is TGTGCCAGCAGCCTCATGCCGACAGTGGGTGGC. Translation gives CASSLMPTVGG. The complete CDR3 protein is CASSLMPTVGGYTF.

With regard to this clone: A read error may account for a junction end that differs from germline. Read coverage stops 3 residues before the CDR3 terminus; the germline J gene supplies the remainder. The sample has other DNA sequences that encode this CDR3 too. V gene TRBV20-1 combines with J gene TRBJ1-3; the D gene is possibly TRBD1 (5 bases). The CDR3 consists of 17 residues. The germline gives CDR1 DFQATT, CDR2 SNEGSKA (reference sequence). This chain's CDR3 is CSARAGSGGSSGNTIYF. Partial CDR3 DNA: TGCAGTGCTAGAGCGGGCTCGGGGGGGAGCTCTGGAAACACG.

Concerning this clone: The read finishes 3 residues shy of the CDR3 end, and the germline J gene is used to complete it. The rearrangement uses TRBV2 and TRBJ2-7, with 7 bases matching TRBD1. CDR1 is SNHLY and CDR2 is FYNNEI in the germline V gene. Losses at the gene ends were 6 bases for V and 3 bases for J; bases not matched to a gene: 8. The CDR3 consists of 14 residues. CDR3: CASRDPRTGYEQYF. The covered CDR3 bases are TGTGCCAGCAGAGACCCCCGGACAGGCTACGAG.

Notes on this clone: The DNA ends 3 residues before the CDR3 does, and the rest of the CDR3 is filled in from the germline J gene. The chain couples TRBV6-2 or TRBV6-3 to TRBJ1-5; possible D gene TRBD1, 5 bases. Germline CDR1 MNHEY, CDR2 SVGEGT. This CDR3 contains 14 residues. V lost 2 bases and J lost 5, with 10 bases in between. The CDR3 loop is CASSYVSGDQPQHF. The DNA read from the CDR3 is TGTGCCAGCAGTTACGTGTCGGGGGATCAGCCC.

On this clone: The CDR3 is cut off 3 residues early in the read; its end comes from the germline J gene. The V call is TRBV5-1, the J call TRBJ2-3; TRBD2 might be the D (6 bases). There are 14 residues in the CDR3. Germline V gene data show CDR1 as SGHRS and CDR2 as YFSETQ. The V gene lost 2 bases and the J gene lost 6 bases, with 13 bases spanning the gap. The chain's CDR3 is CASSFAGLRDTQYF. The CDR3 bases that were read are TGCGCCAGCAGCTTCGCGGGGCTAAGGGATACG. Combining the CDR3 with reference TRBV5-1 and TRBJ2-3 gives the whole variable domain KAGVTQTPRYLIKTRGQQVTLSCSPISGHRSVSWYQQTPGQGLQFLFEYFSETQRNKGNFPGRFSGRQFSNSRSEMNVSTLELGDSALYLCASSFAGLRDTQYFGPGTRLTVL.

The CDR3 protein is CASSYSRQGGAFF. The covered CDR3 bases are TGTGCCAGCAGTTACTCCCGACAGGGGGGG. The chain uses TRBV6-2 or TRBV6-3 and TRBJ1-1, with TRBD1 matching 9 bases. The CDR3 goes on 3 residues after the read ends, and that part is filled in from the germline J gene. The CDR3 covers 13 residues. Germline-derived CDR1 and CDR2 are MNHEY and SVGEGT.

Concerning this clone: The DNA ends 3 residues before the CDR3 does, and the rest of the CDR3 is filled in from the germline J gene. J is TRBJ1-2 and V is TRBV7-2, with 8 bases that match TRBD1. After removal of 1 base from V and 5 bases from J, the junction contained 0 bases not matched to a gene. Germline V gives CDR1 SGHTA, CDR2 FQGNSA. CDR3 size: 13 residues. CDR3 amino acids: CASSLDRGYGYTF. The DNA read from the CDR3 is TGTGCCAGCAGCTTAGACAGGGGGTATGGC.

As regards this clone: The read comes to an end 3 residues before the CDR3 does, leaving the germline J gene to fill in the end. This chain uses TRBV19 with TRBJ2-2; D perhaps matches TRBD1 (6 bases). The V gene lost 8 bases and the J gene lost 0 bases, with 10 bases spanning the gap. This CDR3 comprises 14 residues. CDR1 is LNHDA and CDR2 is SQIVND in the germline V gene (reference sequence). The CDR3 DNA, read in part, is TGTGCCAGTTCTCGGACAGCGAACACCGGGGAG. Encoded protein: CASSRTANTGE. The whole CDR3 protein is CASSRTANTGELFF.

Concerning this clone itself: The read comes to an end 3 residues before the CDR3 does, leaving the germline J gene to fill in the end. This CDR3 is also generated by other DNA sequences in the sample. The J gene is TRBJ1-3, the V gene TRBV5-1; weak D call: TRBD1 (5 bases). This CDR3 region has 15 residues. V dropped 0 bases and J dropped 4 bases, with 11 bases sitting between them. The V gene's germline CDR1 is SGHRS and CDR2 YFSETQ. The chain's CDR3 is CASSLAGGEGNTIYF. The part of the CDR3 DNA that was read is TGCGCCAGCAGCTTGGCCGGAGGGGAGGGAAACACC.

The DNA read from the CDR3 is TGTGCCAGCAGCTTAGGTATCGAGCGGGGCAACAATGAG. This sequence encodes CASSLGIERGNNE. The entire CDR3 protein reads CASSLGIERGNNEQFF. This rearrangement joins TRBV7-8 to TRBJ2-1, with TRBD2 matching 7 bases. The CDR3 end lies 3 residues beyond the end of the read and is filled in from the germline J gene. J lost 5 bases, V lost 1 base, and 8 bases had no gene match. This CDR3 contains 16 residues. The germline V gene has CDR1 SGHVS and CDR2 FQNEAQ.

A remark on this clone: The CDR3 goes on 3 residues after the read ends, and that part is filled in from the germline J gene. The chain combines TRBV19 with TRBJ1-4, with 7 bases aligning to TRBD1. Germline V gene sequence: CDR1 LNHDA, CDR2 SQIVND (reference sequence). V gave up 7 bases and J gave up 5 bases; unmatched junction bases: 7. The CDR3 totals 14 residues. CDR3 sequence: CASNDRALNEKLFF. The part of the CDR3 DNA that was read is TGTGCCAGTAACGACAGGGCACTAAATGAAAAA.

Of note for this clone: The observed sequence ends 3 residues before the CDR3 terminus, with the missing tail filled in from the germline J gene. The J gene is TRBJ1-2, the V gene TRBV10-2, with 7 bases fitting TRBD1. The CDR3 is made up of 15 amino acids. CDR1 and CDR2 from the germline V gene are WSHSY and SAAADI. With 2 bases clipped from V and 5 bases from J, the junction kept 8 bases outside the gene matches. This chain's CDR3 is CASSEPRTGSYGYTF. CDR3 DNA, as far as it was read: TGCGCCAGCAGTGAGCCGAGGACAGGCAGTTATGGC.

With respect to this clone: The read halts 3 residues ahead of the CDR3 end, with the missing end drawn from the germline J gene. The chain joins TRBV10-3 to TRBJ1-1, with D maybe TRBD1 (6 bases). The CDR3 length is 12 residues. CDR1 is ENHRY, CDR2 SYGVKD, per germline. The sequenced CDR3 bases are TGTGCCATCAGTTCCGCCAGGGGAAAA. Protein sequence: CAISSARGK. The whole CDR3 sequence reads CAISSARGKAFF.

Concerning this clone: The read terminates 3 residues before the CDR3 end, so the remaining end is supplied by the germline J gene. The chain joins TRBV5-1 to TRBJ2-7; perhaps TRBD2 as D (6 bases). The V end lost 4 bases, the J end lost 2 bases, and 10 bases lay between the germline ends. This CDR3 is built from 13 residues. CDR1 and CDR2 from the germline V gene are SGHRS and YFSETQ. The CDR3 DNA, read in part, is TGCGCCAGCAGCCGGGACTGGACCTACGAG. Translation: CASSRDWTYE. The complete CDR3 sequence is CASSRDWTYEQYF.

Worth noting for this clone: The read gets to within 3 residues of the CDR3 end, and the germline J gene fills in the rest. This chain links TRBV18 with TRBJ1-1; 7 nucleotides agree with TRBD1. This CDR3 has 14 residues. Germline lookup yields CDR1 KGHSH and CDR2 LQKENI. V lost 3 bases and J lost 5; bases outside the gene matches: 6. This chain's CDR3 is CASSPSAGGTEAFF. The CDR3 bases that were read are TGTGCCAGCTCACCCTCGGCAGGGGGAACTGAA.

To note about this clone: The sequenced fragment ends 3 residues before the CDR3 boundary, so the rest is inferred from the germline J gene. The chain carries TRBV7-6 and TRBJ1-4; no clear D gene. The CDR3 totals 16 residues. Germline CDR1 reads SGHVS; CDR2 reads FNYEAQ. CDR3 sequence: CASSPSGSSYNSPLFF. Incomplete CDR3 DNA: TGTGCCAGCAGTCCGAGCGGGAGCTCCTATAATTCACCA.

The CDR3 bases that were read are TGCAGCGTTGTGCGAGGGGGGAACACTGAA. Its protein is CSVVRGGNTE. The entire CDR3 protein reads CSVVRGGNTEAFF. The rearrangement uses TRBV29-1 and TRBJ1-1, with D possibly being TRBD1 (6 bases). The read halts 3 residues ahead of the CDR3 end, with the missing end drawn from the germline J gene. Trimming shortened V by 4 bases and J by 1 base, and 10 bases separated the two germline ends. Germline V lookup: CDR1 SQVTM, CDR2 ANQGSEA. The CDR3 is made up of 13 amino acids.

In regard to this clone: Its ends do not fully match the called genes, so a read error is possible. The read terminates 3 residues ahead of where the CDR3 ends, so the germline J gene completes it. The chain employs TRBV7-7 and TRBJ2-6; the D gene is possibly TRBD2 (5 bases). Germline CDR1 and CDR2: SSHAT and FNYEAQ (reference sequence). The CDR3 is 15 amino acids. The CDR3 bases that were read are TGTGCTAGCAGCGAGCGGAGCTCTGGGGCCAACGTC. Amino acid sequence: CASSERSSGANV. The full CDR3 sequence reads CASSERSSGANVLTF.

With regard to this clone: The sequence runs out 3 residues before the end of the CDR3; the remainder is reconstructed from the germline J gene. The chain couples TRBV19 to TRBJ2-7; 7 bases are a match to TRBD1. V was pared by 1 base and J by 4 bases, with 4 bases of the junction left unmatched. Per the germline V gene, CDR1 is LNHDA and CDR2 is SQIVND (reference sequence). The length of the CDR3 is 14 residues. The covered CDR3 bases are TGTGCCAGTAGTATAGTCGGGACAGATTACGAG. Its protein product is CASSIVGTDYE. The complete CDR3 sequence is CASSIVGTDYEQYF.